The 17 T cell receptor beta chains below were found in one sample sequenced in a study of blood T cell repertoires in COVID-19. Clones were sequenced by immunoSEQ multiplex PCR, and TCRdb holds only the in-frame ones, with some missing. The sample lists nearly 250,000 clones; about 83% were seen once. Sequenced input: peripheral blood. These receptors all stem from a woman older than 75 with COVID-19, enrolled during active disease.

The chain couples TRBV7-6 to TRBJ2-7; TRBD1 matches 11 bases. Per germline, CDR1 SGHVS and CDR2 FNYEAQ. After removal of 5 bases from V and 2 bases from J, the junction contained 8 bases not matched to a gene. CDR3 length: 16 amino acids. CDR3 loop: CASSPEMGQGAYEQYF. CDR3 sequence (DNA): TGTGCCAGCAGCCCCGAGATGGGACAGGGGGCCTACGAGCAGTACTTC.

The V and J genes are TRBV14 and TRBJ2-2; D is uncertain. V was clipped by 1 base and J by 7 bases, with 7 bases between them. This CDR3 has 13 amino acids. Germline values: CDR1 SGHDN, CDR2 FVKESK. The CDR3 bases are TGTGCCAGCAGCCAAGTGTCTAGCGGGGAGCTGTTTTTT. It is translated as CASSQVSSGELFF.

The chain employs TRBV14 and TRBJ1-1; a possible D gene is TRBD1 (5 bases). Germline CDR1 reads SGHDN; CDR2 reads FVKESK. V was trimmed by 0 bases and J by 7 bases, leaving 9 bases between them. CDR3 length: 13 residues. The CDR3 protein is CASSQDSQGEAFF. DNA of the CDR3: TGTGCCAGCAGCCAAGATTCTCAGGGTGAAGCTTTCTTT.

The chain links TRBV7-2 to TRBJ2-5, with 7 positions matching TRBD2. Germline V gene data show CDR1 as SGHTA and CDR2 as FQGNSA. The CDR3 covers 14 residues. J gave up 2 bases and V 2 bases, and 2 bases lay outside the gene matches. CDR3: CASSLRTRQETQYF. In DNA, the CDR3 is TGTGCCAGCAGCTTACGGACTAGACAAGAGACCCAGTACTTC.

DNA for the CDR3: TGTGCCAGCAGCTTGAGAGGGACAGGGACAATGTGGGAGCAGTTCTTC. Its protein product is CASSLRGTGTMWEQFF. The chain couples TRBV11-2 to TRBJ2-1; 9 nucleotides agree with TRBD1. The CDR3 spans 16 residues. The junction had 13 bases not matched to a gene; V was cut back by 3 bases and J by 10 bases. Germline V gives CDR1 SGHAT, CDR2 FQNNGV.

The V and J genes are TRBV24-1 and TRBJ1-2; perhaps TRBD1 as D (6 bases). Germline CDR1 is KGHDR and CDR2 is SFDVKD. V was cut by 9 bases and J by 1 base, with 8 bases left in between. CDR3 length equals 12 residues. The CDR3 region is CATEDSNYGYTF. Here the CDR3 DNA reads TGTGCCACCGAGGACAGTAACTATGGCTACACCTTC.

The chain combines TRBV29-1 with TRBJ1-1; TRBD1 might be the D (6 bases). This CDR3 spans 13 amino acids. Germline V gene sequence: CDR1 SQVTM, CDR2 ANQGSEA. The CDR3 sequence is CSTRTEMNTEAFF. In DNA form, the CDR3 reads TGCAGTACCCGGACAGAGATGAACACTGAAGCTTTCTTT.

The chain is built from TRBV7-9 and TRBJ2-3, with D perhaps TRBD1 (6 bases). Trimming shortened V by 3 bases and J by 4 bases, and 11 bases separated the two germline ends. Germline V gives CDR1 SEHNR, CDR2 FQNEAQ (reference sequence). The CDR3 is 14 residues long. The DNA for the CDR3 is TGTGCCAGCAGCTTCGAGGGGGAGTCAGATACGCAGTATTTT. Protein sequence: CASSFEGESDTQYF.

The CDR3 DNA sequence: TGTGCCAGCAGCGTGGGCCCCCCGGATACGCAGTATTTT. Protein: CASSVGPPDTQYF. The chain recombines TRBV9 with TRBJ2-3; D not resolved. CDR3 length equals 13 residues. CDR1 and CDR2 (germline): SGDLS, YYNGEE. V was pared by 2 bases and J by 6 bases, with 10 bases between.

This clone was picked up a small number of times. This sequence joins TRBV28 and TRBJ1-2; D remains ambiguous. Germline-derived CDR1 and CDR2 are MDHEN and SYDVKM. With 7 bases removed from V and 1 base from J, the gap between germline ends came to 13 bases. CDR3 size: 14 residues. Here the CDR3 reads CASNLSGGNYGYTF. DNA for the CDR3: TGTGCCAGCAACCTCTCGGGAGGTAACTATGGCTACACCTTC.

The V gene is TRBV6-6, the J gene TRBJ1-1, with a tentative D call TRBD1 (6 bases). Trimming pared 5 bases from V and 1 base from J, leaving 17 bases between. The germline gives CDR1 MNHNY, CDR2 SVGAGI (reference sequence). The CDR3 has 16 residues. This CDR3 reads CASSRTVGRGNTEAFF. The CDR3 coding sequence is TGTGCCAGCAGTCGGACAGTCGGAAGGGGGAACACTGAAGCTTTCTTT.

The CDR3, as DNA: TGTGCCAGCAGCAGACTAGCGGGTAGCACAGATACGCAGTATTTT. It codes for CASSRLAGSTDTQYF. The V and J genes are TRBV5-8 and TRBJ2-3; 10 bases match TRBD2. The length of the CDR3 is 15 residues. Germline CDR1 reads SGHTS; CDR2 reads YDEGEE. V shed 4 bases, J shed 0 bases, and the junction held 2 bases outside the gene matches.

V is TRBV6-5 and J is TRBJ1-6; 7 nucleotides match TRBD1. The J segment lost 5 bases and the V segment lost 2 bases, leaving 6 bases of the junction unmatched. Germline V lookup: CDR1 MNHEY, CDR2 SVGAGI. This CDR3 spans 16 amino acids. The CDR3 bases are TGTGCCAGCAGTTACCCTAGGGACAGCGATAATTCACCCCTCCACTTT. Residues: CASSYPRDSDNSPLHF.

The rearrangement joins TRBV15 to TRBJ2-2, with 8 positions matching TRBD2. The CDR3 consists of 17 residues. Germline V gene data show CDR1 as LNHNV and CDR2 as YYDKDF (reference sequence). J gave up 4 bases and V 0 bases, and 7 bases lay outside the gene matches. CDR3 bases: TGTGCCACCAGCAGAGATCGCGAGCGGGGGCCCACCGGGGAGCTGTTTTTT. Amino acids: CATSRDRERGPTGELFF.

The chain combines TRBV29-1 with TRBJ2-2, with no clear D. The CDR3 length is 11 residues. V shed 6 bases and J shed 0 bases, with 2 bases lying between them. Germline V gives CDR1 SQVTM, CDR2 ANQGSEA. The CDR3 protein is CSVSNTGELFF. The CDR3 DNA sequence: TGCAGCGTCTCGAACACCGGGGAGCTGTTTTTT.

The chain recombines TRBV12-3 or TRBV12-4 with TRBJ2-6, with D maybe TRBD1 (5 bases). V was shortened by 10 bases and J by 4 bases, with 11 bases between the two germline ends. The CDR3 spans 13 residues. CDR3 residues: CATTGAGANVLTF. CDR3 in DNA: TGTGCCACCACTGGGGCCGGGGCCAACGTCCTGACTTTC.

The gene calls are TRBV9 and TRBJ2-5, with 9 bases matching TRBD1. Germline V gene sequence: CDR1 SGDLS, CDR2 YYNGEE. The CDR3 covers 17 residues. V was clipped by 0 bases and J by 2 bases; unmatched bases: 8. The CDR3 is CASSVAGTGTGQETQYF. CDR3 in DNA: TGTGCCAGCAGCGTAGCGGGAACCGGGACAGGGCAAGAGACCCAGTACTTC.